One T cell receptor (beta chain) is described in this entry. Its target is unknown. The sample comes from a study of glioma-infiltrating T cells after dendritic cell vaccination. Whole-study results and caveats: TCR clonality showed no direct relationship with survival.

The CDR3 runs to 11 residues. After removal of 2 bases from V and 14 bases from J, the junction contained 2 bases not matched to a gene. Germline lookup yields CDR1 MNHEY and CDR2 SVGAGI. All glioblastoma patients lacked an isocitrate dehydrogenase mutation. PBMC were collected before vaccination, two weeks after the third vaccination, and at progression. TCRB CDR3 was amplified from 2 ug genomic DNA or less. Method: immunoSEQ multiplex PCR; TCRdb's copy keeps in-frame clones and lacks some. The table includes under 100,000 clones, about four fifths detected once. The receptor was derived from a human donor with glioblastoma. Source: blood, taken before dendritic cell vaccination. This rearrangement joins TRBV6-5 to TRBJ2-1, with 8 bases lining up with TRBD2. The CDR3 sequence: CASSYAAGEFF. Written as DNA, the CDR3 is TGTGCCAGCAGTTACGCAGCGGGAGAGTTCTTC.